These 10 T cell receptor beta chains came from one sample sequenced in a study of T cells in Graves' hyperthyroidism and ophthalmopathy. Regions amplified from RNA transcripts were the TCR beta CDR3 regions. TCR CDR3 regions were first amplified by RT-PCR with HTBI primers. TCRdb redid the calling of the multiplex PCR reads with MiXCR, one entry per CDR3 protein. The sample includes a few hundred thousand distinct CDR3 sequences, about 13% of them seen just once. Sequenced input: blood. The receptors here all came from a man aged 30-40 years with Graves' hyperthyroidism that later progressed to Graves' ophthalmopathy.

V is TRBV24-1 and J is TRBJ1-5; tentative D call: TRBD1 (5 bases). Germline V gene lookup returns CDR1 KGHDR and CDR2 SFDVKD. V lost 3 bases and J 9 bases, leaving 17 bases between the germline ends. The CDR3 consists of 15 residues. The CDR3 sequence: CATSDRLGPASPQHF. The CDR3 nucleotides read TGTGCCACCAGTGATAGGTTGGGGCCAGCATCGCCCCAGCATTTT.

This clonotype was seen at least ten times. CDR3 residues: CSAKSGGADEQFF. CDR3 bases: TGCAGTGCTAAATCCGGGGGGGCTGATGAGCAGTTCTTC. V is TRBV20-1 and J is TRBJ2-1; 8 nucleotides line up with TRBD2. CDR1 and CDR2 (germline): DFQATT, SNEGSKA (reference sequence). CDR3 length: 13 residues. Unmatched junction bases numbered 7, after V lost 4 bases and J lost 8 bases.

The gene calls are TRBV27 and TRBJ1-1; tentative D call: TRBD1 (6 bases). Trimming took 5 bases from V and 2 from J, leaving 15 bases between them. Germline V CDR1 and CDR2: MNHEY, SMNVEV (reference sequence). The CDR3 covers 15 residues. CDR3 amino acids: CASSTNQGPNTEAFF. The CDR3 coding sequence is TGTGCCAGCAGTACGAATCAGGGGCCCAACACTGAAGCTTTCTTT.

This clonotype was detected ten times or more. V gene TRBV6-6 combines with J gene TRBJ1-1, with D tentatively TRBD1 (5 bases). This CDR3 contains 15 residues. V was shortened by 2 bases and J by 1 base, with 11 bases between the two germline ends. Germline CDR1 reads MNHNY; CDR2 reads SVGAGI (reference sequence). Here the CDR3 DNA reads TGTGCCAGCAGTTACGATCCCGGGGCGAACACTGAAGCTTTCTTT. It specifies CASSYDPGANTEAFF.

This clonotype was seen many times. The chain has TRBV7-2 and TRBJ1-6; D is undetermined. The CDR3 runs 14 residues. V was clipped by 1 base and J by 9 bases, with 10 bases between them. The V gene's germline CDR1 is SGHTA and CDR2 FQGNSA. The CDR3 region is CASSLDTGSSPLHF. The CDR3 coding sequence is TGTGCCAGCAGCTTAGATACCGGGAGTTCACCCCTCCACTTT.

This clonotype was seen repeatedly, ten times or more. V usage is TRBV6-1 and J usage is TRBJ2-2; possibly TRBD1 for D (6 bases). The CDR3 consists of 16 residues. Germline V CDR1 and CDR2: MNHNS, SASEGT. With 5 bases removed from V and 0 bases from J, the gap between germline ends came to 13 bases. The CDR3 loop is CASSYWGPPNTGELFF. The CDR3 DNA reads TGTGCCAGCAGTTACTGGGGGCCCCCGAACACCGGGGAGCTGTTTTTT.

This clonotype was seen at least ten times. The CDR3 DNA follows: TGTGCCAGCAGCTATCCGGGACAGGGAAGCCGGGGTGGCAATCAGCCCCAGCATTTT. This encodes CASSYPGQGSRGGNQPQHF. The chain has TRBV28 and TRBJ1-5; 9 nucleotides match TRBD1. V trimming: 6 bases; J trimming: 2 bases; junction bases outside the gene matches: 17. The CDR3 has 19 amino acids. The V gene's germline CDR1 is MDHEN and CDR2 SYDVKM.

This clonotype was counted at least ten times. This chain joins TRBV7-9 and TRBJ2-7; a possible D gene is TRBD2 (7 bases). This CDR3 is 15 amino acids long. V was clipped by 5 bases and J by 1 base, with 15 bases between them. Germline loops: CDR1 SEHNR, CDR2 FQNEAQ (reference sequence). The CDR3 DNA reads as TGTGCCAGCAGCCCCGAGGGGGGGGCTTCCTACGAGCAGTACTTC. It yields the protein CASSPEGGASYEQYF. The entire variable domain, with the rest obtained from reference TRBV7-9 and TRBJ2-7, is as follows: DTGVSQNPRHKITKRGQNVTFRCDPISEHNRLYWYRQTLGQGPEFLTYFQNEAQLEKSRLLSDRFSAERPKGSFSTLEIQRTEQGDSAMYLCASSPEGGASYEQYFGPGTRLTVT.

V gene TRBV12-3 or TRBV12-4 combines with J gene TRBJ2-4; D may be TRBD1 or TRBD2 (6 bases each). The CDR3 is made up of 16 amino acids. Trimming stripped 6 bases from V and 7 bases from J, with 22 bases between. CDR3 nucleotide sequence: TGTGCCAGCAGCCGAGGGGGGCTATGGGAGGAGAACATTCAGTACTTC. Protein product: CASSRGGLWEENIQYF.

Comments on this clonotype: The junction and the germline gene differ at one end; a read error may be behind it. The chain recombines TRBV13 with TRBJ2-7, with TRBD1 identical over 9 bases. The CDR3 loop spans 13 amino acids. Germline CDR1 PRHDT, CDR2 FYEKMQ (reference sequence). Written as DNA, the CDR3 is TGTGCTAGCAGCACGACAGGGGGTTTCGAGCAGTACTTC. It yields the protein CASSTTGGFEQYF.